This T cell receptor (beta chain) was identified during a study of response to subunit inactivated influenza vaccine. TCRdb re-derived calls from the RT-PCR reads in MiXCR, one entry per CDR3 protein. The table records 550,000 to 650,000 distinct CDR3 sequences, 12% of them present only once. This clonotype was seen more than once but under ten times. CDR3 length: 17 residues. CDR1 and CDR2 (germline): SEHNR, FQNEAQ (reference sequence). Losses at the gene ends were 5 bases for V and 7 bases for J; bases not matched to a gene: 10. This material consisted of PBMCs from blood, taken on the day of vaccination. This clonotype originated in a man aged 45-60 years who received an inactivated influenza vaccine. This chain joins TRBV7-9 and TRBJ2-1; 14 bases agree with TRBD2. CDR3 amino acids: CASSRPGLAGVSNEQFF. The DNA for the CDR3 is TGTGCCAGCAGCCGACCGGGACTAGCGGGAGTTAGTAATGAGCAGTTCTTC. Full variable domain (outside the CDR3, taken from reference TRBV7-9 and TRBJ2-1): DTGVSQNPRHKITKRGQNVTFRCDPISEHNRLYWYRQTLGQGPEFLTYFQNEAQLEKSRLLSDRFSAERPKGSFSTLEIQRTEQGDSAMYLCASSRPGLAGVSNEQFFGPGTRLTVL.